Shown below are 22 T cell receptor beta chains from a single sample sequenced in a study of control samples from healthy donors and cancer patients. This table comes from immunoSEQ multiplex PCR, and its TCRdb copy is limited to in-frame clones, with some not included. The repertoire holds over 150,000 clones, with 85% to 95% as singletons. Sequenced: blood. Source of these receptors: a man aged 35-49 years in good health.

The CDR3 nucleotides are TGTGCCTGGAGTGTAGCGGGAGGAAGATCACCCCTCCACTTT. Translation: CAWSVAGGRSPLHF. This rearrangement joins TRBV30 to TRBJ1-6; D is unclear. The CDR3 extends over 14 amino acids. The germline V and J ends were trimmed by 0 bases and 10 bases, with 13 bases remaining between them. CDR1 and CDR2 from the germline V gene are GTSNPN and SVGIG (reference sequence).

The chain carries TRBV6-5 and TRBJ1-1, with D uncertain. Germline CDR1 and CDR2: MNHEY and SVGAGI. The V and J ends lost 2 bases and 4 bases respectively, with 14 bases between them. The CDR3 loop spans 15 amino acids. The CDR3 coding sequence is TGTGCCAGCAGTTACACCCCCGGGAAGACCACTGAAGCTTTCTTT. Translated, it gives CASSYTPGKTTEAFF.

The chain combines TRBV6-2 or TRBV6-3 with TRBJ2-7; D is tentatively TRBD1 or TRBD2 (6 bases each). The CDR3 has 15 amino acids. V was shortened by 2 bases and J by 2 bases, with 13 bases between the two germline ends. Germline V CDR1 and CDR2: MNHEY, SVGEGT. This CDR3 reads CASSYAGHIPYEQYF. As DNA, the CDR3 is TGTGCCAGCAGTTACGCGGGACACATTCCCTACGAGCAGTACTTC.

V usage is TRBV30 and J usage is TRBJ1-6; a possible D gene is TRBD1 (5 bases). Trimming left V 0 bases short and J 10 bases short, with 16 bases between. The CDR3 is made up of 15 amino acids. Per germline, CDR1 GTSNPN and CDR2 SVGIG (reference sequence). The CDR3 DNA reads as TGTGCCTGGAGTGTACCGGGGGTGTCTAGGTCACCCCTCCACTTT. Encoded protein: CAWSVPGVSRSPLHF.

The chain employs TRBV28 and TRBJ2-7; D is unresolved. CDR3 length equals 13 residues. The V gene lost 11 bases and the J gene lost 3 bases, with 17 bases spanning the gap. Germline V lookup: CDR1 MDHEN, CDR2 SYDVKM. CDR3 in DNA: TGTGCCTCCACCCCGACTGGGGACTACGAGCAGTACTTC. This codes for CASTPTGDYEQYF.

This chain connects TRBV9 to TRBJ1-1; D remains ambiguous. Germline V lookup: CDR1 SGDLS, CDR2 YYNGEE. The CDR3 sequence is 13 residues long. Trimming shortened V by 0 bases and J by 3 bases, and 6 bases separated the two germline ends. DNA of the CDR3: TGTGCCAGCAGCGTAGACAAAGACACTGAAGCTTTCTTT. Amino acid sequence: CASSVDKDTEAFF.

The chain joins TRBV7-9 to TRBJ2-7, with 10 bases lining up with TRBD2. The germline V gene has CDR1 SEHNR and CDR2 FQNEAQ (reference sequence). V trimming: 3 bases; J trimming: 5 bases; junction bases outside the gene matches: 4. This CDR3 contains 14 residues. The CDR3 sequence is CASSFGTSVNEQYF. The CDR3 nucleotides read TGTGCCAGCAGCTTCGGGACTAGCGTGAACGAGCAGTACTTC. The variable domain in full, completed from reference TRBV7-9 and TRBJ2-7, reads DTGVSQNPRHKITKRGQNVTFRCDPISEHNRLYWYRQTLGQGPEFLTYFQNEAQLEKSRLLSDRFSAERPKGSFSTLEIQRTEQGDSAMYLCASSFGTSVNEQYFGPGTRLTVT.

The chain combines TRBV5-1 with TRBJ2-6, with D possibly called TRBD1 or TRBD2 (5 bases each). The germline CDR1 and CDR2 sequences are SGHRS and YFSETQ. The V end was cut by 2 bases, the J end by 0 bases, with 15 bases between. The CDR3 length is 18 residues. CDR3 protein: CASSFGTYTASGANVLTF. CDR3 DNA: TGCGCCAGCAGCTTTGGGACCTACACTGCCTCTGGGGCCAACGTCCTGACTTTC.

The rearrangement joins TRBV5-1 to TRBJ2-1; D is unresolved. This CDR3 spans 14 amino acids. Germline V gene sequence: CDR1 SGHRS, CDR2 YFSETQ. V lost 1 base and J lost 8, with 13 bases in between. For the CDR3, the DNA is TGCGCCAGCAGCTTGCGGTTCGGGCGGCATGAGCAGTTCTTC. Translated: CASSLRFGRHEQFF.

This clone was counted once. This chain links TRBV11-2 with TRBJ2-1; TRBD1 agrees at 10 bases. The CDR3 has 13 amino acids. Per the germline V gene, CDR1 is SGHAT and CDR2 is FQNNGV. After removal of 1 base from V and 13 bases from J, the junction contained 4 bases not matched to a gene. Here the CDR3 DNA reads TGTGCCAGCAGCTTAGGGGGGGACAGGGGCCAGTTCTTC. Encoded protein: CASSLGGDRGQFF.

The gene calls are TRBV5-4 and TRBJ1-3; D remains ambiguous. Trimming took off 3 bases at V and 4 bases at J, with 14 bases between the two ends. This CDR3 has 15 residues. Per germline, CDR1 SGHNT and CDR2 YYREEE (reference sequence). The CDR3 sequence is CASSYTGPGGNTIYF. CDR3 nucleotides: TGTGCCAGCAGCTATACCGGCCCCGGGGGAAACACCATATATTTT. Filled out from reference TRBV5-4 and TRBJ1-3, the complete variable domain reads ETGVTQSPTHLIKTRGQQVTLRCSSQSGHNTVSWYQQALGQGPQFIFQYYREEENGRGNFPPRFSGLQFPNYSSELNVNALELDDSALYLCASSYTGPGGNTIYFGEGSWLTVV.

The J gene is TRBJ1-4, the V gene TRBV2; D is possibly TRBD1 (5 bases). Trimming stripped 6 bases from V and 1 base from J, with 9 bases between. CDR1 SNHLY and CDR2 FYNNEI come from the germline V gene. The CDR3 runs to 14 residues. CDR3 DNA sequence: TGTGCCAGCAGAAAGGGGATAACTAATGAAAAACTGTTTTTT. It encodes CASRKGITNEKLFF. Combining the CDR3 with reference TRBV2 and TRBJ1-4 gives the whole variable domain EPEVTQTPSHQVTQMGQEVILRCVPISNHLYFYWYRQILGQKVEFLVSFYNNEISEKSEIFDDQFSVERPDGSNFTLKIRSTKLEDSAMYFCASRKGITNEKLFFGSGTQLSVL.

The chain combines TRBV5-1 with TRBJ1-2, with D maybe TRBD1 (5 bases). Trimming cost V 3 bases and J 3 bases, with 18 bases left between them. Germline CDR1 and CDR2: SGHRS and YFSETQ. The CDR3 is 16 amino acids. The CDR3 here is CASSSSGTHGDYGYTF. The CDR3 DNA is TGCGCCAGCAGCTCCTCCGGGACCCATGGGGACTATGGCTACACCTTC.

The genes are TRBV19 and TRBJ1-6; 9 bases are shared with TRBD1. CDR1 and CDR2 from the germline V gene are LNHDA and SQIVND (reference sequence). This CDR3 comprises 15 residues. The V and J ends lost 6 bases and 9 bases, in that order; junction bases with no gene match: 9. CDR3 sequence (DNA): TGTGCCAGTAGCCAAACCGGGACAGGGACTTCACCCCTCCACTTT. This sequence encodes CASSQTGTGTSPLHF.

The chain employs TRBV4-1 and TRBJ1-2, with 9 bases identical to TRBD1. V lost 1 base to trimming and J lost 8 bases; unmatched junction nucleotides: 8. Germline V CDR1 and CDR2: MGHRA, YSYEKL. The CDR3 sequence is 15 residues long. The CDR3 nucleotides are TGCGCCAGCAGCCAAGTGGATGGGACAGGGCAAGGCTACACCTTC. This gives the protein CASSQVDGTGQGYTF.

The chain's CDR3 is CASSIPRGGPMNTEAFF. The CDR3 nucleotides read TGTGCCAGTAGTATCCCCAGGGGGGGGCCTATGAACACTGAAGCTTTCTTT. The rearrangement joins TRBV19 to TRBJ1-1; the match to TRBD1 covers 7 bases. Unmatched junction bases numbered 10, after V lost 3 bases and J lost 0 bases. This CDR3 spans 17 amino acids. Looked up from germline, CDR1 is LNHDA and CDR2 is SQIVND (reference sequence).

J is TRBJ2-3 and V is TRBV5-5; the D is unclear. The CDR3 has 13 residues. Trimming left V 5 bases short and J 5 bases short, with 12 bases between. From germline, CDR1 is SGHKS and CDR2 YYEKEE (reference sequence). The CDR3 spells CASSTHSGDTQYF. Written as DNA, the CDR3 is TGTGCCAGCAGTACTCATTCGGGAGATACGCAGTATTTT.

This chain joins TRBV19 and TRBJ2-3; 9 bases agree with TRBD1. CDR1 is LNHDA and CDR2 is SQIVND in the germline V gene (reference sequence). The CDR3 has 16 amino acids. With 4 bases clipped from V and 4 bases from J, the junction kept 9 bases outside the gene matches. This CDR3 is CASSRGQGSWADTQYF. The CDR3 nucleotides are TGTGCCAGTAGTAGGGGACAGGGAAGCTGGGCAGATACGCAGTATTTT.

V usage is TRBV2 and J usage is TRBJ1-4, with D unresolved. Trimming shortened V by 6 bases and J by 8 bases, and 7 bases separated the two germline ends. The CDR3 spans 11 residues. Germline loops: CDR1 SNHLY, CDR2 FYNNEI. The CDR3 nucleotides are TGTGCCAGCAGAGTAGTAGAAAAACTGTTTTTT. Protein product: CASRVVEKLFF.

The genes are TRBV2 and TRBJ2-5; TRBD1 aligns across 9 bases. Germline CDR1 reads SNHLY; CDR2 reads FYNNEI. V trimming: 5 bases; J trimming: 6 bases; junction bases outside the gene matches: 10. The length of the CDR3 is 15 residues. As DNA, the CDR3 is TGTGCCAGCAGTCCGGACAGGGGCGCCTTTCAGACCCAGTACTTC. Translation gives CASSPDRGAFQTQYF.

The chain recombines TRBV9 with TRBJ2-3; 9 nucleotides line up with TRBD2. Germline V lookup: CDR1 SGDLS, CDR2 YYNGEE. This CDR3 region has 18 residues. Trimming cost V 0 bases and J 0 bases; bases outside gene matches: 8. CDR3 region: CASSVGGGGAPSTDTQYF. The CDR3 DNA follows: TGTGCCAGCAGCGTAGGCGGCGGGGGGGCCCCCAGCACAGATACGCAGTATTTT.

The chain recombines TRBV2 with TRBJ1-1; D unresolved. V was clipped by 8 bases and J by 0 bases, with 7 bases between them. This CDR3 spans 12 amino acids. The germline V gene has CDR1 SNHLY and CDR2 FYNNEI. CDR3 DNA sequence: TGTGCCAGCGGTGGTCTGAACACTGAAGCTTTCTTT. Translated, it gives CASGGLNTEAFF.